The subject of this entry is one T cell receptor beta chain. Source study methods: By means of reference gene primer amplification, nucleated cell counts were estimated. The assay was immunoSEQ multiplex PCR, and TCRdb's table has in-frame clones only and misses some. Clone size and the V and J calls come from that table; the DNA yielded D and trimming. The data contain roughly 240,000 clones, around 88% of them singletons. J lost 5 bases, V lost 5 bases, and 7 bases had no gene match. CDR1 and CDR2 (germline): LGHDT, YNNKEL (reference sequence). CDR3 length: 14 residues. Ages ranged from roughly 18 to 100 years, with residence in 24 US areas. The sample originates from a study of blood T cell repertoires in COVID-19.

The chain has TRBV3-1 (or the pseudogene TRBV3-2) and TRBJ1-1, with 8 bases matching TRBD1. The receptor's source is a woman in her 40s with acute COVID-19. Sequenced: PBMCs or T cells enriched from blood (not recorded which). For the CDR3, the DNA is TGTGCCAGCAGCTCGACAGGGGTGGAAACTGAAGCTTTCTTT. Amino acids: CASSSTGVETEAFF.